These 23 T cell receptor beta chains share one sample of origin, sequenced in a study of cytomegalovirus exposure and HLA in healthy donors. Primers for the PCR totalled 60 Vbeta and 13 Jbeta. The protocol was immunoSEQ multiplex PCR, while the TCRdb copy is restricted to in-frame clones and leaves out a portion. Among approximately 190,000 clones listed, around 87% were seen once. The source material was PBMCs. The receptors originated from a boy aged 2 to 10 in good health and CMV-seronegative.

The V call is TRBV6-5, the J call TRBJ1-5, with D perhaps matching TRBD1 (6 bases). V lost 3 bases, J lost 2 bases, and 11 bases lay in between. The CDR3 runs to 15 residues. Germline V gives CDR1 MNHEY, CDR2 SVGAGI. CDR3 nucleotide sequence: TGTGCCAGCAGTTATGATGGGGGCCGCAATCAGCCCCAGCATTTT. Its protein product is CASSYDGGRNQPQHF.

This chain connects TRBV19 to TRBJ1-6; no firm D call. Trimming shortened V by 3 bases and J by 2 bases, and 5 bases separated the two germline ends. This CDR3 is built from 14 residues. Germline assignment: CDR1 LNHDA and CDR2 SQIVND (reference sequence). CDR3 protein: CASSIPAYNSPLHF. CDR3 nucleotide sequence: TGTGCCAGTAGTATTCCGGCCTATAATTCACCCCTCCACTTT.

This clone was recorded only once. The chain joins TRBV7-7 to TRBJ2-1, with D perhaps matching TRBD2 (6 bases). Looked up from germline, CDR1 is SSHAT and CDR2 is FNYEAQ (reference sequence). The V gene lost 5 bases and the J gene lost 5 bases, with 16 bases spanning the gap. The CDR3 loop spans 15 amino acids. The CDR3 DNA reads TGTGCCAGCAGCCACGGGGGAGGAGATAACAATGAGCAGTTCTTC. Amino acids: CASSHGGGDNNEQFF.

V usage is TRBV5-1 and J usage is TRBJ2-5; 7 bases are a match to TRBD1. This CDR3 has 14 residues. J lost 1 base, V lost 5 bases, and 5 bases had no gene match. CDR1 and CDR2 from the germline V gene are SGHRS and YFSETQ. CDR3 nucleotide sequence: TGCGCCAGCAGACAGGGACAGACCCAAGAGACCCAGTACTTC. Its protein product is CASRQGQTQETQYF.

Concerning this clone itself: Its ends do not fully match the called genes, so a read error is possible. The chain carries TRBV7-9 and TRBJ2-7; D may be TRBD1 (7 bases). The CDR3 has 17 amino acids. Germline V gene lookup returns CDR1 SEHNR and CDR2 FQNEAQ (reference sequence). CDR3 loop: CSSSLTSQGGSSSEQYF. The CDR3 bases are TGTTCCAGCAGCTTAACATCCCAGGGGGGTAGTTCTAGCGAGCAGTACTTC.

The chain has TRBV29-1 and TRBJ2-6; TRBD1 might be the D (6 bases). Germline CDR1 SQVTM, CDR2 ANQGSEA. Trimming took off 7 bases at V and 4 bases at J, with 11 bases between the two ends. This CDR3 is 13 amino acids long. CDR3 in DNA: TGCAGCGCCTCAGGGACAGGGGCCAACGTCCTGACTTTC. It translates to CSASGTGANVLTF.

The chain couples TRBV5-1 to TRBJ1-2, with 9 bases that match TRBD1. Germline assignment: CDR1 SGHRS and CDR2 YFSETQ. J was trimmed by 6 bases and V by 3 bases; bases with no gene match: 9. This CDR3 has 15 amino acids. CDR3 nucleotide sequence: TGCGCCAGCAGCTCCGTCTGGACAGGGGAGGATGGCTACACCTTC. Its protein product is CASSSVWTGEDGYTF.

The J gene is TRBJ2-1, the V gene TRBV5-4; 10 bases are a match to TRBD2. The CDR3 is 16 amino acids. CDR1 and CDR2 (germline): SGHNT, YYREEE (reference sequence). The ends lost 5 bases at V and 7 bases at J; junction bases unmatched: 12. The CDR3 sequence is CASSSPGTSVRNEQFF. CDR3 DNA: TGTGCCAGCAGTTCTCCCGGGACTAGCGTGAGAAATGAGCAGTTCTTC.

A note on this clone: The sample contains more than one DNA sequence encoding this CDR3. The J gene is TRBJ2-7, the V gene TRBV4-1, with a possible D match to TRBD2 (6 bases). The CDR3 is made up of 15 amino acids. Deletions cut 3 bases from V and 1 base from J, with 13 bases between. The germline CDR1 and CDR2 sequences are MGHRA and YSYEKL. The chain's CDR3 is CASSQVDGGSYEQYF. The CDR3 region has the DNA TGCGCCAGCAGCCAGGTCGATGGGGGGTCCTACGAGCAGTACTTC.

The chain combines TRBV2 with TRBJ2-7; 7 bases line up with TRBD1. With 8 bases clipped from V and 2 bases from J, the junction kept 3 bases outside the gene matches. Looked up from germline, CDR1 is SNHLY and CDR2 is FYNNEI. The CDR3 runs 12 residues. The CDR3 nucleotides are TGTGCCAGCCTAACAGGGGCCTACGAGCAGTACTTC. This encodes CASLTGAYEQYF.

The chain recombines TRBV6-5 with TRBJ1-1; D uncertain. The V end lost 7 bases, the J end lost 4 bases, and 19 bases lay between the germline ends. Germline CDR1 and CDR2: MNHEY and SVGAGI. This CDR3 has 15 residues. The CDR3 sequence: CASTSPRRGGTEAFF. For the CDR3, the DNA is TGTGCCAGCACCTCCCCCCGGAGAGGAGGCACTGAAGCTTTCTTT.

The rearrangement uses TRBV27 and TRBJ1-1; 7 nucleotides align to TRBD1. Losses at the gene ends were 5 bases for V and 1 base for J; bases not matched to a gene: 4. The germline CDR1 and CDR2 sequences are MNHEY and SMNVEV (reference sequence). This CDR3 has 14 amino acids. Here the CDR3 reads CASSPGQRNTEAFF. The CDR3 DNA reads TGTGCCAGCAGTCCGGGACAGAGGAACACTGAAGCTTTCTTT.

The chain employs TRBV27 and TRBJ2-7; D might be TRBD1 (5 bases). V was cut by 4 bases and J by 0 bases, with 13 bases left in between. Per the germline V gene, CDR1 is MNHEY and CDR2 is SMNVEV (reference sequence). There are 15 residues in the CDR3. For the CDR3, the DNA is TGTGCCAGCAGTTCAACGACAGTCTACTCCTACGAGCAGTACTTC. This codes for CASSSTTVYSYEQYF.

The gene calls are TRBV20-1 and TRBJ1-1; D is unclear. Trimming left V 7 bases short and J 3 bases short, with 9 bases between. Looked up from germline, CDR1 is DFQATT and CDR2 is SNEGSKA (reference sequence). The CDR3 runs 11 residues. The CDR3 is CSDGWDTEAFF. The CDR3 DNA follows: TGCAGTGACGGGTGGGACACTGAAGCTTTCTTT.

The V gene is TRBV11-3, the J gene TRBJ1-6; the D gene is possibly TRBD1 (6 bases). V was pared by 3 bases and J by 6 bases, with 9 bases between. The V gene's germline CDR1 is SGHNT and CDR2 YENEEA. The CDR3 extends over 14 amino acids. CDR3 sequence reads: CASSFSGVNSPLHF. In DNA form, the CDR3 reads TGTGCCAGCAGCTTTTCAGGGGTTAATTCACCCCTCCACTTT.

The chain joins TRBV2 to TRBJ2-1; D gene unclear. The CDR3 runs 16 residues. CDR1 and CDR2 from the germline V gene are SNHLY and FYNNEI. V lost 6 bases and J 4 bases, leaving 19 bases between the germline ends. The CDR3 DNA sequence: TGTGCCAGCAGACGAATTCGGCTATCTAGTTACAATGAGCAGTTCTTC. It translates to CASRRIRLSSYNEQFF. Drawing the rest from reference TRBV2 and TRBJ2-1, the complete variable domain is EPEVTQTPSHQVTQMGQEVILRCVPISNHLYFYWYRQILGQKVEFLVSFYNNEISEKSEIFDDQFSVERPDGSNFTLKIRSTKLEDSAMYFCASRRIRLSSYNEQFFGPGTRLTVL.

The chain uses TRBV9 and TRBJ1-3; D gene uncertain. Deletions cut 0 bases from V and 4 bases from J, with 14 bases between. The length of the CDR3 is 16 residues. Germline-derived CDR1 and CDR2 are SGDLS and YYNGEE. The DNA of the CDR3 is TGTGCCAGCAGCGTAGGTGTTTCTGGAGTCGGAAACACCATATATTTT. Protein sequence: CASSVGVSGVGNTIYF.

This chain joins TRBV2 and TRBJ1-4; D may be TRBD1 (6 bases). Per germline, CDR1 SNHLY and CDR2 FYNNEI. V gave up 8 bases and J gave up 1 base, with 14 bases separating them. The CDR3 runs to 15 residues. DNA of the CDR3: TGTGCCAGCGGATACAGGGTACTAACTAATGAAAAACTGTTTTTT. Residues: CASGYRVLTNEKLFF.

This sequence joins TRBV6-5 and TRBJ1-6, with D maybe TRBD1 (5 bases). The germline gives CDR1 MNHEY, CDR2 SVGAGI. The CDR3 runs 13 residues. V lost 7 bases, J lost 9 bases, and 13 bases lay in between. The CDR3 sequence is CASTLGQGSPLHF. As DNA, the CDR3 is TGTGCCAGCACCCTCGGGCAGGGTTCACCCCTCCACTTT.

The DNA of the CDR3 is TGTGCCAGCAGCCCGATACGGGAGGGGATAGATACGCAGTATTTT. Encoded protein: CASSPIREGIDTQYF. This chain joins TRBV5-4 and TRBJ2-3; 8 bases fit TRBD2. CDR3 length: 15 amino acids. Germline CDR1 SGHNT, CDR2 YYREEE (reference sequence). Trimming cost V 4 bases and J 5 bases; bases outside gene matches: 9.

This clone was counted a few times. CDR3 in amino acids: CASSQGTYSSGNTIYF. In nucleotides, the CDR3 is TGCGCCAGCAGCCAGGGGACTTACAGCTCTGGAAACACCATATATTTT. This chain connects TRBV4-1 to TRBJ1-3; D might be TRBD1 (5 bases). Germline V gene lookup returns CDR1 MGHRA and CDR2 YSYEKL. The CDR3 extends over 16 amino acids. V was cut by 3 bases and J by 0 bases, with 12 bases left in between.

The CDR3, as DNA: TGTGCCAGCAGCGTAGGAAGTAGCGGGTTGGTCGAGCAGTACTTC. Translation gives CASSVGSSGLVEQYF. The gene calls are TRBV9 and TRBJ2-7, with 7 bases that match TRBD2. The CDR3 runs to 15 residues. Germline assignment: CDR1 SGDLS and CDR2 YYNGEE. Trimming cost V 0 bases and J 6 bases; bases outside gene matches: 9.

V gene TRBV10-1 combines with J gene TRBJ2-5; D is possibly TRBD1 (5 bases). Trimming removed 4 bases at V and 4 bases at J, with 10 bases between. The germline V gene encodes CDR1 WNHNN and CDR2 SYGVQD (reference sequence). This CDR3 is built from 13 residues. The CDR3 bases are TGCGCCAGCAGTGGACAGATAGGAGAGACCCAGTACTTC. It is translated as CASSGQIGETQYF.